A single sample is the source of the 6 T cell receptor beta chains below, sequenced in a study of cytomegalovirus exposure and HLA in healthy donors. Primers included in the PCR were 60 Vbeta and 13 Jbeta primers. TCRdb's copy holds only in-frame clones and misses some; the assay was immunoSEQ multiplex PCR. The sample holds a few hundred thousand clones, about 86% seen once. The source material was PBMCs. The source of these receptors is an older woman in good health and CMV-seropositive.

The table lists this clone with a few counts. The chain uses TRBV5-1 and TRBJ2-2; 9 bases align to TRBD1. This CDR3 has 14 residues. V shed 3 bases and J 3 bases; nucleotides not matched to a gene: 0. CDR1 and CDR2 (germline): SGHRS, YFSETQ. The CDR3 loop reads CASSWTGDTGELFF. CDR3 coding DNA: TGCGCCAGCAGCTGGACAGGGGACACCGGGGAGCTGTTTTTT.

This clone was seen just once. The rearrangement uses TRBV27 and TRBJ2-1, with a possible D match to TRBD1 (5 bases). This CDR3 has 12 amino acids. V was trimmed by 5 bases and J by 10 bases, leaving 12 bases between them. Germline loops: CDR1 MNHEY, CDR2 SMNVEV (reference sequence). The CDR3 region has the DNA TGTGCCAGCAGTCAAGGGGTCGGGGAGCAGTTCTTC. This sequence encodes CASSQGVGEQFF.

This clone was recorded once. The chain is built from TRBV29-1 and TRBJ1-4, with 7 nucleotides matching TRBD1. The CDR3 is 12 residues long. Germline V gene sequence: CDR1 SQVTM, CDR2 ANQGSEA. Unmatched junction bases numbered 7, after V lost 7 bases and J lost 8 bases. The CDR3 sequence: CSARTGGEKLFF. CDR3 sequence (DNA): TGCAGCGCCCGGACAGGCGGAGAAAAACTGTTTTTT.

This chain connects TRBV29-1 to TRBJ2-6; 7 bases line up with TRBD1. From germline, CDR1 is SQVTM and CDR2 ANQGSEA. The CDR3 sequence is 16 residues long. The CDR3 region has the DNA TGCACCGACTCAGACAGGGCGTTTTCTGGGGCCAACGTCCTGACTTTC. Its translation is CTDSDRAFSGANVLTF.

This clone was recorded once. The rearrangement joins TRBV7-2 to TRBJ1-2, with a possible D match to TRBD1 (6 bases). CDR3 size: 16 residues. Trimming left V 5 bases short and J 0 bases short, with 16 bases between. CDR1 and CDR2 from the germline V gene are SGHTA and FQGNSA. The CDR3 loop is CASSATGISSNYGYTF. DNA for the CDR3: TGTGCCAGCAGCGCTACAGGGATCTCGTCTAACTATGGCTACACCTTC. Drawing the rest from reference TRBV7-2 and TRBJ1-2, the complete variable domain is GAGVSQSPSNKVTEKGKDVELRCDPISGHTALYWYRQSLGQGLEFLIYFQGNSAPDKSGLPSDRFSAERTGGSVSTLTIQRTQQEDSAVYLCASSATGISSNYGYTFGSGTRLTVV.

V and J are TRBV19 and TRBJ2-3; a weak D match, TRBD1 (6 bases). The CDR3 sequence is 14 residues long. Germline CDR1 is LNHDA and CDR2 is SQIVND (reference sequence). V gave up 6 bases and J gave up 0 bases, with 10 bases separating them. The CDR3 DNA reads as TGTGCCAGTAGACCGACAGGAAGCACAGATACGCAGTATTTT. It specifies CASRPTGSTDTQYF. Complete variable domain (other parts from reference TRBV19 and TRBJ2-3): DGGITQSPKYLFRKEGQNVTLSCEQNLNHDAMYWYRQDPGQGLRLIYYSQIVNDFQKGDIAEGYSVSREKKESFPLTVTSAQKNPTAFYLCASRPTGSTDTQYFGPGTRLTVL.